The TCR beta chain under discussion was sequenced for a study of blood T cell repertoires in COVID-19. Only in-frame clones appear in the TCRdb table, and some are missing; sequencing was by immunoSEQ multiplex PCR. The sample has 250,000 to 350,000 clones, around 90% seen once. Trimming at V came to 5 bases and at J to 7 bases, leaving 10 bases not matched to a gene. This CDR3 contains 16 residues. CDR1 MNHEY and CDR2 SMNVEV come from the germline V gene (reference sequence). Sequenced input: PBMCs or T cells enriched from blood (not recorded which). The TCR sequence derives from a woman aged 18-29 years who had recovered from COVID-19. The gene calls are TRBV27 and TRBJ2-2; 10 nucleotides match TRBD1. The CDR3 DNA sequence: TGTGCCAGCAGTAGAAAGCCGGGACAGGGGTTCGGGGAGCTGTTTTTT. Translating gives CASSRKPGQGFGELFF.